This T cell receptor (beta chain) derives from a study of graft-versus-host responses after intestinal transplantation. As for the study in general: Multivisceral, liver-intestinal, or isolated intestinal grafts went to recipients.

The CDR3 loop spans 15 amino acids. The V gene end was trimmed by 6 bases and the J gene end by 4 bases; junction bases not matched to a gene: 4. Germline V gene lookup returns CDR1 MNHNS and CDR2 SASEGT. Study-wide results and caveats: GvH clones were found in recipient marrow; some appeared first in ileum or blood. Circulating GvH clones peaking coincided with falling HvG clones soon after transplant.

Data came from immunoSEQ multiplex PCR; TCRdb stores just in-frame clones and leaves some out. In the table there are under 100,000 clones, about four fifths of which are singletons. In the case of this clone: Its antigen is currently unknown.

The clonotype was recovered from a human donor who received an intestinal transplant. The chain couples TRBV6-1 to TRBJ1-3; 12 bases fit TRBD1. The material sequenced was unstimulated CD4+ T cells sorted from spleen or lymph node cells, taken before intestinal transplant. The CDR3 reads CASRGDRGLGNTIYF. CDR3 nucleotide sequence: TGTGCCAGCAGGGGGGACAGGGGGCTCGGAAACACCATATATTTT.